These T cell receptor beta chains were read from a single sample in a study of shared clonotypes between healthy human individuals. This table comes from immunoSEQ multiplex PCR, and its TCRdb copy is limited to in-frame clones, with some not included. The repertoire consists of approximately 1.1 million clones, with 78% occurring once and the leading ten covering around 0.47%. Material: memory CD4+ T cells from PBMCs. The origin of the receptors is a man aged 18 to 30 in good health. Some clones in this sample may be carry-over from other donors' samples. The CDR3 runs from the conserved cysteine through the conserved F or W. Each record gives: CDR3 protein, CDR3 DNA, V gene, J gene, clone size, D gene, CDR3 length. The D gene is left open where the match is weak. Some rows mark clone size as missing; the rest say once, few, many or name a class of expanded clone.

cdr3_aa: CASSLRGTGRYGYTF
cdr3_nt: TGTGCCAGCAGCTTGCGCGGGACCGGCCGCTATGGCTACACCTTC
v_call: TRBV5-4
j_call: TRBJ1-2
clone_size: NA
d_call: NA
cdr3_length: 15

cdr3_aa: CASSQPGLAEYEQYF
cdr3_nt: TGTGCCAGCAGTCAACCGGGACTAGCGGAGTACGAGCAGTACTTC
v_call: TRBV28
j_call: TRBJ2-7
clone_size: NA
d_call: TRBD2
cdr3_length: 15

cdr3_aa: CASSHKTASYGYTF
cdr3_nt: TGTGCCAGCAGCCACAAGACAGCTTCCTATGGCTACACCTTC
v_call: TRBV16
j_call: TRBJ1-2
clone_size: NA
d_call: NA
cdr3_length: 14

cdr3_aa: CASSPGQGTNYGYTF
cdr3_nt: TGTGCCAGCTCACCAGGGCAGGGGACGAACTATGGCTACACCTTC
v_call: TRBV18
j_call: TRBJ1-2
clone_size: NA
d_call: NA
cdr3_length: 15

cdr3_aa: CATQGRSNEKLFF
cdr3_nt: TGTGCCACCCAGGGAAGGTCTAATGAAAAACTGTTTTTT
v_call: TRBV10-3
j_call: TRBJ1-4
clone_size: NA
d_call: NA
cdr3_length: 13

cdr3_aa: CASSDFAEANYGYTF
cdr3_nt: TGTGCCAGCAGTGACTTCGCGGAAGCTAACTATGGCTACACCTTC
v_call: TRBV9
j_call: TRBJ1-2
clone_size: NA
d_call: NA
cdr3_length: 15

cdr3_aa: CASSEGQGIIGNTIYF
cdr3_nt: TGTGCCAGCAGTGAGGGACAGGGGATAATAGGAAACACCATATATTTT
v_call: TRBV6-1
j_call: TRBJ1-3
clone_size: NA
d_call: TRBD1
cdr3_length: 16

cdr3_aa: CASSPIGYEQYF
cdr3_nt: TGTGCCAGCTCACCGATCGGCTACGAGCAGTACTTC
v_call: TRBV18
j_call: TRBJ2-7
clone_size: once
d_call: NA
cdr3_length: 12

cdr3_aa: CASSLTGGTNEKLFF
cdr3_nt: TGTGCCAGCAGCTTAACAGGGGGAACTAATGAAAAACTGTTTTTT
v_call: TRBV5-6
j_call: TRBJ1-4
clone_size: NA
d_call: TRBD1
cdr3_length: 15

cdr3_aa: CASSWGLSYEQYF
cdr3_nt: TGTGCCAGCAGCTGGGGGCTCTCCTACGAGCAGTACTTC
v_call: TRBV7-2
j_call: TRBJ2-7
clone_size: NA
d_call: NA
cdr3_length: 13

cdr3_aa: CASSVDWGNTIYF
cdr3_nt: TGCGCCAGCAGCGTGGACTGGGGAAACACCATATATTTT
v_call: TRBV5-1
j_call: TRBJ1-3
clone_size: NA
d_call: NA
cdr3_length: 13

cdr3_aa: CAWSGSLYYEQYF
cdr3_nt: TGTGCCTGGAGTGGCAGCCTATACTACGAGCAGTACTTC
v_call: TRBV30
j_call: TRBJ2-7
clone_size: NA
d_call: NA
cdr3_length: 13

cdr3_aa: CASSRRGGVLAFF
cdr3_nt: TGTGCCAGCAGCCGTAGAGGGGGGGTTCTGGCTTTCTTT
v_call: TRBV7-9
j_call: TRBJ1-1
clone_size: NA
d_call: NA
cdr3_length: 13

cdr3_aa: CASIIGTFRYNEQFF
cdr3_nt: TGTGCCAGCATAATTGGGACATTTAGGTACAATGAGCAGTTCTTC
v_call: TRBV6-4
j_call: TRBJ2-1
clone_size: NA
d_call: NA
cdr3_length: 15

cdr3_aa: CASSLSFPHSSAATYEQYF
cdr3_nt: TGTGCCAGCAGTTTATCGTTTCCCCACTCAAGCGCCGCGACTTACGAGCAGTACTTC
v_call: TRBV27
j_call: TRBJ2-7
clone_size: NA
d_call: NA
cdr3_length: 19

cdr3_aa: CASSFPGKIHEQYF
cdr3_nt: TGTGCCAGCAGTTTTCCCGGGAAAATCCACGAGCAGTACTTC
v_call: TRBV27
j_call: TRBJ2-7
clone_size: NA
d_call: NA
cdr3_length: 14

cdr3_aa: CASSPGQGTYNEQFF
cdr3_nt: TGCGCCAGCAGCCCGGGACAGGGAACCTACAATGAGCAGTTCTTC
v_call: TRBV5-1
j_call: TRBJ2-1
clone_size: few
d_call: TRBD1
cdr3_length: 15

cdr3_aa: CASSPPGQGSYEQYF
cdr3_nt: TGTGCCAGCAGTCCCCCGGGGCAGGGGTCCTACGAGCAGTACTTC
v_call: TRBV6-5
j_call: TRBJ2-7
clone_size: NA
d_call: NA
cdr3_length: 15

cdr3_aa: CASSLGDRASGNTIYF
cdr3_nt: TGCGCCAGCAGCTTGGGGGACAGGGCGTCGGGAAACACCATATATTTT
v_call: TRBV5-1
j_call: TRBJ1-3
clone_size: NA
d_call: TRBD1
cdr3_length: 16

cdr3_aa: CASSLALAGGYNEQFF
cdr3_nt: TGCGCCAGCAGCTTGGCTTTAGCGGGAGGATACAATGAGCAGTTCTTC
v_call: TRBV5-1
j_call: TRBJ2-1
clone_size: once
d_call: TRBD2
cdr3_length: 16

cdr3_aa: CATSWGTGAPMRTEAFF
cdr3_nt: TGTGCCACCTCATGGGGGACAGGGGCCCCTATGAGGACTGAAGCTTTCTTT
v_call: TRBV2
j_call: TRBJ1-1
clone_size: NA
d_call: TRBD1
cdr3_length: 17

cdr3_aa: CASSEAGVMWDRGFQPQHF
cdr3_nt: TGTGCCAGCAGTGAAGCCGGGGTAATGTGGGACAGGGGCTTTCAGCCCCAGCATTTT
v_call: TRBV2
j_call: TRBJ1-5
clone_size: NA
d_call: TRBD1
cdr3_length: 19

cdr3_aa: CASSGGNTGELFF
cdr3_nt: TGTGCCAGCTCAGGGGGGAACACCGGGGAGCTGTTTTTT
v_call: TRBV28
j_call: TRBJ2-2
clone_size: NA
d_call: TRBD1
cdr3_length: 13

cdr3_aa: CSVDPDLTYNEQFF
cdr3_nt: TGCAGCGTTGATCCGGACCTTACCTACAATGAGCAGTTCTTC
v_call: TRBV29-1
j_call: TRBJ2-1
clone_size: NA
d_call: NA
cdr3_length: 14

cdr3_aa: CASSVTRKIAGPTETQYF
cdr3_nt: TGCGCCAGCAGCGTCACGAGAAAAATAGCGGGACCGACGGAGACCCAGTACTTC
v_call: TRBV10-2
j_call: TRBJ2-5
clone_size: NA
d_call: TRBD2
cdr3_length: 18

cdr3_aa: CAWGMRENEQFF
cdr3_nt: TGTGCCTGGGGGATGAGGGAGAATGAGCAGTTCTTC
v_call: TRBV30
j_call: TRBJ2-1
clone_size: NA
d_call: NA
cdr3_length: 12

cdr3_aa: CASSQVDLGLTTGELFF
cdr3_nt: TGCGCCAGCAGCCAAGTCGATCTGGGACTTACCACCGGGGAGCTGTTTTTT
v_call: TRBV4-1
j_call: TRBJ2-2
clone_size: NA
d_call: NA
cdr3_length: 17

cdr3_aa: CASSWTGGDETQYF
cdr3_nt: TGCGCCAGCAGCTGGACAGGGGGCGACGAGACCCAGTACTTC
v_call: TRBV5-1
j_call: TRBJ2-5
clone_size: NA
d_call: TRBD1
cdr3_length: 14